The present T cell receptor beta chain was sequenced within a study of shared clonotypes between healthy human individuals. Study-level findings and limits: The sole specimen, blood, was sampled, and tissue repertoires likely differ.

Assay runs were performed at deep level. The method was immunoSEQ multiplex PCR; TCRdb's version includes in-frame clones alone and lacks a portion of them. The sample holds around 2,000,000 clones; approximately 95% are singletons and the top ten take approximately 0.13%. Regarding this clone: The target antigen is unknown. Other nucleotide sequences in the sample specify the same CDR3.

The CDR3 is made up of 14 amino acids. The V gene lost 2 bases and the J gene lost 1 base, with 5 bases spanning the gap. Germline CDR1 reads WNHNN; CDR2 reads SYGVQD (reference sequence). Input material: naive CD4+ T cells sorted from blood. This sample's subset: CD45RA+ positively selected. The sequence came from a man between 18 and 35 years old in good health. The chain employs TRBV10-1 and TRBJ2-2, with D hard to call. CDR3 protein: CASSEGGNTGELFF. The CDR3 region has the DNA TGCGCCAGCAGTGAGGGCGGGAACACCGGGGAGCTGTTTTTT.